This passage covers 12 T cell receptor beta chains from one sample sequenced in a study of cytomegalovirus exposure and HLA in healthy donors. PCR was performed using 60 Vbeta and 13 Jbeta primers. TCRdb's copy holds only in-frame clones and misses some; the assay was immunoSEQ multiplex PCR. The sample contains some 87,000 clones, about 78% of which appear only once. The sample taken for sequencing was PBMCs. These receptors were taken from a young man in good health and CMV-seropositive.

The chain carries TRBV10-2 and TRBJ2-5; D might be TRBD1 (6 bases). The DNA matches TRBJ2-7 better at its end, which makes the J call doubtful. The CDR3 runs to 13 residues. Germline V gene sequence: CDR1 WSHSY, CDR2 SAAADI. The CDR3 loop is CASRGALRDEQYF. The CDR3 region has the DNA TGCGCCAGCAGGGGGGCGTTACGGGACGAGCAGTACTTC.

The rearrangement links TRBV6-1 to TRBJ2-5; a weak D match, TRBD1 (5 bases). The CDR3 is made up of 12 amino acids. V lost 8 bases and J lost 2, with 9 bases in between. Per the germline V gene, CDR1 is MNHNS and CDR2 is SASEGT. CDR3 in DNA: TGTGCCAGCCGACAGCCTCAAGAGACCCAGTACTTC. It yields the protein CASRQPQETQYF.

The CDR3 spells CASSLAQSGSEQFF. CDR3 nucleotide sequence: TGCGCCAGCAGCTTGGCCCAATCAGGGTCTGAGCAGTTCTTC. The V call is TRBV5-1, the J call TRBJ2-1; the D gene is possibly TRBD1 (5 bases). Looked up from germline, CDR1 is SGHRS and CDR2 is YFSETQ. CDR3 length: 14 amino acids. V shed 0 bases and J shed 9 bases, with 13 bases lying between them.

This chain links TRBV6-1 with TRBJ1-1, with no clear D. Germline V CDR1 and CDR2: MNHNS, SASEGT. CDR3 length equals 15 residues. V dropped 2 bases and J dropped 4 bases, with 14 bases sitting between them. The CDR3 is CASSEQPSGSTEAFF. CDR3 DNA: TGTGCCAGCAGTGAACAACCGTCTGGTAGCACTGAAGCTTTCTTT.

The chain combines TRBV6-1 with TRBJ1-5; TRBD1 aligns across 7 bases. This CDR3 contains 13 residues. Losses at the gene ends were 7 bases for V and 6 bases for J; bases not matched to a gene: 6. Germline values: CDR1 MNHNS, CDR2 SASEGT. This chain's CDR3 is CASNLDRVQPQHF. In DNA, the CDR3 is TGTGCCAGCAACCTAGACAGGGTTCAGCCCCAGCATTTT.

The J gene is TRBJ1-5, the V gene TRBV28; D may be TRBD1 (6 bases). V was shortened by 7 bases and J by 7 bases, with 17 bases between the two germline ends. Per germline, CDR1 MDHEN and CDR2 SYDVKM. The CDR3 has 14 amino acids. CDR3 DNA sequence: TGTGCCAGCACCTCCGGGACATTCGGACAGCCCCAGCATTTT. Translated: CASTSGTFGQPQHF.

The chain uses TRBV7-3 and TRBJ2-2, with a possible D match to TRBD1 (5 bases). The CDR3 is 14 residues long. Trimming cost V 5 bases and J 6 bases, with 13 bases left between them. Germline V gene sequence: CDR1 SGHTA, CDR2 FQGTGA. The CDR3 reads CASSPRVEPGELFF. CDR3 nucleotides: TGTGCCAGCAGCCCCAGGGTGGAGCCCGGGGAGCTGTTTTTT.

The chain combines TRBV5-1 with TRBJ2-6; no firm D call. Trimming removed 6 bases from V and 0 bases from J, with 16 bases in between. This CDR3 is 17 amino acids long. Germline-derived CDR1 and CDR2 are SGHRS and YFSETQ. In DNA, the CDR3 is TGCGCCAGCAAGTGGTCCGGGTCGGCCTCTGGGGCCAACGTCCTGACTTTC. Residues: CASKWSGSASGANVLTF.

The rearrangement links TRBV5-4 to TRBJ1-5, with a tentative D call TRBD1 (5 bases). CDR1 is SGHNT, CDR2 YYREEE, per germline (reference sequence). Trimming left V 0 bases short and J 7 bases short, with 11 bases between. The CDR3 is 14 amino acids. The CDR3 DNA reads as TGTGCCAGCAGCTTGGAGGGGCCTGACCAGCCCCAGCATTTT. Protein product: CASSLEGPDQPQHF.

The rearrangement uses TRBV6-4 and TRBJ2-4, with 7 bases that match TRBD1. From germline, CDR1 is MRHNA and CDR2 SNTAGT. The V segment lost 6 bases and the J segment 6 bases; nucleotides outside the gene matches: 8. The CDR3 loop spans 14 amino acids. In DNA form, the CDR3 reads TGTGCCAGCAGCAGTGACAGGGCTGGAAACATTCAGTACTTC. This sequence encodes CASSSDRAGNIQYF.

This clone was counted once. The chain is built from TRBV15 and TRBJ2-1; TRBD2 is a possible D gene (5 bases). V lost 0 bases and J 8 bases, leaving 11 bases between the germline ends. Per the germline V gene, CDR1 is LNHNV and CDR2 is YYDKDF (reference sequence). This CDR3 is 14 amino acids long. Here the CDR3 reads CATSREVLRDEQFF. The CDR3 DNA is TGTGCCACCAGCAGAGAGGTCCTGCGGGATGAGCAGTTCTTC.

This clone was seen a single time. Distinct nucleotide sequences in the sample also encode this CDR3. The chain uses TRBV9 and TRBJ2-6, with D maybe TRBD2 (6 bases). Germline loops: CDR1 SGDLS, CDR2 YYNGEE. The CDR3 sequence is 15 residues long. With 2 bases removed from V and 1 base from J, the gap between germline ends came to 7 bases. The CDR3 sequence: CASSVGGSGANVLTF. CDR3 coding DNA: TGTGCCAGCAGCGTTGGGGGGTCTGGGGCCAACGTCCTGACTTTC. Looking up the rest from reference TRBV9 and TRBJ2-6 gives the full variable domain: DSGVTQTPKHLITATGQRVTLRCSPRSGDLSVYWYQQSLDQGLQFLIQYYNGEERAKGNILERFSAQQFPDLHSELNLSSLELGDSALYFCASSVGGSGANVLTFGAGSRLTVL.